What follows is one T cell receptor (beta chain) and its context. The antigen remains undetermined. Generated by immunoSEQ multiplex PCR, the TCRdb table keeps only in-frame clones and is missing some. The table lists roughly 2,500,000 clones, under 95% of them singletons, with about 0.38% in the top ten. The entry originates in a study of shared clonotypes between healthy human individuals. Findings of the study overall: On the whole, naive subsets had larger estimated richness than memory subsets had.

V lost 7 bases and J 5 bases, leaving 17 bases between the germline ends. This CDR3 is built from 14 residues. From germline, CDR1 is SEHNR and CDR2 FQNEAQ (reference sequence). This rearrangement joins TRBV7-9 to TRBJ2-5; D tentatively fits TRBD1 or TRBD2 (6 bases each). The sample was naive CD4+ T cells from PBMCs. As to subset: CD45RA+ positively selected. The clonotype was recovered from a man between 18 and 29 years old in good health. Some clones in this sample may be carry-over from other donors' samples. CDR3 DNA sequence: TGTGCCAGCACCAAAGGGGGGTCTTCTGAGACCCAGTACTTC. Its protein is CASTKGGSSETQYF.